Presented here are 15 T cell receptor beta chains from one specimen sequenced in a study of blood T cell repertoires in COVID-19. Using immunoSEQ multiplex PCR, the repertoire was profiled, and TCRdb retains in-frame clones only, with some absent. The sample has about 89,000 clones, about four fifths seen once. Source material: peripheral blood. Every receptor here comes from a man aged 65 to 79 with COVID-19, enrolled during active disease.

This clone has more than one count but fewer than ten. V and J are TRBV7-8 and TRBJ1-1; tentative D call: TRBD1 (5 bases). The V and J ends lost 0 bases and 10 bases respectively, with 12 bases between them. From germline, CDR1 is SGHVS and CDR2 FQNEAQ. The CDR3 totals 13 residues. In nucleotides, the CDR3 is TGTGCCAGCAGCTTAGCGGCAGGGCGTATAGCTTTCTTT. It codes for CASSLAAGRIAFF.

J is TRBJ1-4 and V is TRBV6-1, with a weak D call TRBD1 (5 bases). There are 15 residues in the CDR3. Germline values: CDR1 MNHNS, CDR2 SASEGT. The germline V and J ends were trimmed by 2 bases and 4 bases, with 11 bases remaining between them. DNA of the CDR3: TGTGCCAGCAGTGAAACGGCAGGGCTTAATGAAAAACTGTTTTTT. This sequence encodes CASSETAGLNEKLFF.

The V gene is TRBV6-2 or TRBV6-3, the J gene TRBJ2-7; D gene uncertain. The V gene's germline CDR1 is MNHEY and CDR2 SVGEGT. Trimming took off 5 bases at V and 6 bases at J, with 11 bases between the two ends. CDR3 length: 12 residues. CDR3 sequence reads: CASSPFSGEQYF. The CDR3 DNA reads as TGTGCCAGCAGTCCCTTTAGTGGCGAGCAGTACTTC.

V usage is TRBV10-2 and J usage is TRBJ2-5, with 8 bases identical to TRBD2. Germline V gene sequence: CDR1 WSHSY, CDR2 SAAADI. V lost 7 bases, J lost 3 bases, and 10 bases stayed unmatched. The CDR3 loop spans 15 amino acids. CDR3 DNA: TGCGCCAGCAAAGGATCCGGGACTAGTAAAGAGACCCAGTACTTC. Its protein product is CASKGSGTSKETQYF.

For this clone: The same CDR3 arises from other DNA sequences in this sample as well. This chain uses TRBV27 with TRBJ2-7, with 10 bases that match TRBD2. In germline, CDR1 is MNHEY, CDR2 SMNVEV (reference sequence). V gave up 5 bases and J gave up 4 bases; unmatched junction bases: 5. CDR3 length: 14 amino acids. This chain's CDR3 is CASSPWTSGYEQYF. In nucleotides, the CDR3 is TGTGCCAGCAGTCCCTGGACTAGCGGTTACGAGCAGTACTTC.

The V call is TRBV5-4, the J call TRBJ2-1, with a possible D match to TRBD2 (6 bases). The germline CDR1 and CDR2 sequences are SGHNT and YYREEE (reference sequence). V shed 3 bases and J shed 8 bases, with 15 bases lying between them. This CDR3 spans 14 amino acids. This CDR3 is CASSSGLAKDEQFF. Written as DNA, the CDR3 is TGTGCCAGCAGCTCGGGACTCGCTAAGGATGAGCAGTTCTTC.

The V gene is TRBV5-4, the J gene TRBJ1-1, with D maybe TRBD1 (5 bases). CDR1 is SGHNT and CDR2 is YYREEE in the germline V gene (reference sequence). There are 13 residues in the CDR3. Between the trimmed V and J ends, which lost 4 bases and 1 base, there was a span of 8 bases. CDR3 loop: CASSRRENTEAFF. The CDR3 DNA sequence: TGTGCCAGCAGCCGCAGGGAGAACACTGAAGCTTTCTTT. The complete variable domain, with remaining parts taken from reference TRBV5-4 and TRBJ1-1, reads ETGVTQSPTHLIKTRGQQVTLRCSSQSGHNTVSWYQQALGQGPQFIFQYYREEENGRGNFPPRFSGLQFPNYSSELNVNALELDDSALYLCASSRRENTEAFFGQGTRLTVV.

This clone was seen only a few times. The chain links TRBV28 to TRBJ2-7, with D possibly matching TRBD1 (5 bases). In germline, CDR1 is MDHEN, CDR2 SYDVKM. The CDR3 length is 12 residues. V was pared by 5 bases and J by 6 bases, with 11 bases between. As DNA, the CDR3 is TGTGCCAGCAGTACAGGAGTACTCGAGCAGTACTTC. Protein: CASSTGVLEQYF.

CDR3 in amino acids: CASSLGPPLGHTF. The CDR3 DNA is TGTGCCAGCAGCTTAGGCCCACCCTTGGGGCACACCTTC. The rearrangement links TRBV5-6 to TRBJ1-2, with D possibly being TRBD1 (5 bases). The V gene's germline CDR1 is SGHDT and CDR2 YYEEEE. Trimming stripped 2 bases from V and 12 bases from J, with 17 bases between. The CDR3 spans 13 residues.

This sequence joins TRBV3-1 (or the pseudogene TRBV3-2) and TRBJ1-1; D remains ambiguous. The CDR3 totals 13 residues. Germline V gene lookup returns CDR1 LGHDT and CDR2 YNNKEL (reference sequence). V was clipped by 2 bases and J by 6 bases, with 10 bases between them. CDR3 sequence reads: CASSQLRYSEAFF. CDR3 sequence (DNA): TGTGCCAGCAGCCAACTACGGTACTCTGAAGCTTTCTTT.

This clone came up a few times. V gene TRBV19 combines with J gene TRBJ2-1, with TRBD2 matching over 8 bases. CDR1 and CDR2 from the germline V gene are LNHDA and SQIVND (reference sequence). V trimming: 1 base; J trimming: 6 bases; junction bases outside the gene matches: 5. The CDR3 totals 15 residues. CDR3: CASSIAGGPGNEQFF. The CDR3 DNA reads TGTGCCAGTAGTATAGCGGGAGGGCCCGGCAATGAGCAGTTCTTC.

This chain connects TRBV4-3 to TRBJ2-5; D perhaps matches TRBD2 (5 bases). Deletions cut 1 base from V and 4 bases from J, with 13 bases between. CDR3 length: 15 amino acids. Germline loops: CDR1 LGHNA, CDR2 YSLEER. Here the CDR3 DNA reads TGCGCCAGCAGCCAAGTTTCGACGGGAAGAGAGACCCAGTACTTC. Encoded protein: CASSQVSTGRETQYF.

The CDR3 sequence: CASSLYPSGGTSTDTQYF. The CDR3, as DNA: TGCGCCAGCAGCTTGTATCCTAGCGGGGGGACAAGCACAGATACGCAGTATTTT. The gene calls are TRBV5-1 and TRBJ2-3, with 11 positions matching TRBD2. The CDR3 is 18 residues long. Germline V gene sequence: CDR1 SGHRS, CDR2 YFSETQ. J lost 0 bases, V lost 1 base, and 7 bases had no gene match.

This clone has just a few counts. The genes are TRBV28 and TRBJ1-2, with 7 nucleotides matching TRBD1. V lost 5 bases and J lost 5; bases outside the gene matches: 8. The CDR3 is made up of 14 amino acids. The germline CDR1 and CDR2 sequences are MDHEN and SYDVKM. The chain's CDR3 is CASSQGGREYGYTF. The CDR3 DNA is TGTGCCAGCAGTCAAGGGGGCAGGGAATATGGCTACACCTTC.

This chain connects TRBV4-3 to TRBJ1-6, with a tentative D call TRBD1 (6 bases). Germline CDR1 is LGHNA and CDR2 is YSLEER. Trimming took off 4 bases at V and 6 bases at J, with 16 bases between the two ends. The CDR3 loop spans 16 amino acids. CDR3 residues: CASSPNNRVLNSPLHF. CDR3 bases: TGCGCCAGCAGCCCCAACAACAGGGTGCTTAATTCACCCCTCCACTTT.